Below, 10 T cell receptor beta chains from the same sample are listed, as sequenced in a study of blood T cells in healthy people across ages (dated by TCRdb to 2014 to 2015). Libraries were constructed by 5' RACE. The data were produced on an Illumina HiSeq 2500. A second PCR of roughly 7 to 11 cycles was performed with a sample-barcoded 5' primer and a J-beta primer mix. The raw public reads went through TCRdb reprocessing: fastp at Q25, MiXCR clone calling, in-frame beta chains kept. Each entry is one CDR3 protein sequence, shown with its most common DNA and genes. For this sample there are around 1,000,000 distinct CDR3 sequences; roughly 24% appear just once. The biggest ten clones account for about 0.72% of the sample. The data were also submitted as part of a second study, on T cells of mothers and their children.

Material for sequencing was blood. The source is a girl aged 2-10 years in good health.

The chain uses TRBV19 and TRBJ2-5; perhaps D is TRBD1 or TRBD2 (5 bases each). The CDR3 has 13 amino acids. Germline V gene lookup returns CDR1 LNHDA and CDR2 SQIVND (reference sequence). V was shortened by 5 bases and J by 7 bases, with 14 bases between the two germline ends. The CDR3 protein is CASSVSAGGTQYF. DNA of the CDR3: TGTGCCAGTAGTGTCTCGGCTGGGGGGACCCAGTACTTC. The whole variable domain, remainder taken from reference TRBV19 and TRBJ2-5, is DGGITQSPKYLFRKEGQNVTLSCEQNLNHDAMYWYRQDPGQGLRLIYYSQIVNDFQKGDIAEGYSVSREKKESFPLTVTSAQKNPTAFYLCASSVSAGGTQYFGPGTRLLVL.

J is TRBJ1-5 and V is TRBV4-2, with TRBD1 identical over 9 bases. This CDR3 has 17 amino acids. The V gene end was trimmed by 2 bases and the J gene end by 3 bases; junction bases not matched to a gene: 8. Germline loops: CDR1 LGHNA, CDR2 YNFKEQ. In DNA form, the CDR3 reads TGTGCCAGCAGCCAACGAGGGACAGGGAGAATCAATCAGCCCCAGCATTTT. Translated, it gives CASSQRGTGRINQPQHF.

This clonotype was seen repeatedly, ten times or more. The rearrangement links TRBV28 to TRBJ2-7, with TRBD1 as a possible D gene (5 bases). The CDR3 is made up of 13 amino acids. Germline CDR1 MDHEN, CDR2 SYDVKM. V was trimmed by 2 bases and J by 6 bases, leaving 11 bases between them. The CDR3, as DNA: TGTGCCAGCAGTTTACAGGGTGGGCGCGAGCAGTACTTC. Translated: CASSLQGGREQYF.

This clonotype appeared a few times. The gene calls are TRBV6-1 and TRBJ2-5, with 7 bases matching TRBD1. The V gene's germline CDR1 is MNHNS and CDR2 SASEGT. The CDR3 has 15 amino acids. Trimming removed 7 bases from V and 3 bases from J; junction bases left unmatched: 11. The chain's CDR3 is CASIMRQGAEETQYF. The CDR3 nucleotides read TGTGCCAGCATAATGAGACAGGGCGCTGAAGAGACCCAGTACTTC.

V is TRBV4-1 and J is TRBJ2-7; weak D call: TRBD1 (6 bases). V was trimmed by 3 bases and J by 5 bases, leaving 11 bases between them. Germline V gives CDR1 MGHRA, CDR2 YSYEKL. The CDR3 runs 13 residues. The CDR3 is CASSQERQDEQYF. The CDR3 nucleotides read TGCGCCAGCAGCCAGGAACGACAGGACGAGCAGTACTTC.

This clonotype was observed a handful of times. The V call is TRBV28, the J call TRBJ1-4; maybe TRBD1 (6 bases). The CDR3 runs 15 residues. The V end was cut by 7 bases, the J end by 5 bases, with 17 bases between. The germline V gene encodes CDR1 MDHEN and CDR2 SYDVKM. DNA of the CDR3: TGTGCCAGCAATACACCCAGGGGTATGAATGAAAAACTGTTTTTT. Translating it yields CASNTPRGMNEKLFF.

There are a few counts of this clonotype. J is TRBJ2-7 and V is TRBV13, with TRBD1 identical over 9 bases. Unmatched junction bases numbered 4, after V lost 1 base and J lost 6 bases. Germline CDR1 PRHDT, CDR2 FYEKMQ (reference sequence). CDR3 length equals 14 residues. The CDR3 DNA is TGTGCCAGCAGCTTAGAGGACAGGGGAGGCGAGCAGTACTTC. Protein: CASSLEDRGGEQYF.

The rearrangement links TRBV12-3 or TRBV12-4 to TRBJ1-1; D ambiguous. The CDR3 loop spans 14 amino acids. The germline V and J ends were trimmed by 2 bases and 0 bases, with 7 bases remaining between them. This CDR3 is CASSLSILNTEAFF. The DNA for the CDR3 is TGTGCCAGCAGTTTATCCATATTGAACACTGAAGCTTTCTTT.

This rearrangement joins TRBV11-2 to TRBJ2-1; D may be TRBD2 (5 bases). The CDR3 totals 14 residues. Trimming removed 7 bases at V and 7 bases at J, with 17 bases between. Germline CDR1 and CDR2: SGHAT and FQNNGV. The CDR3 coding sequence is TGTGCCAGCATCAGAGGGAATAGTCCAAATGAGCAGTTCTTC. As protein: CASIRGNSPNEQFF.

This clonotype has more than one count but fewer than ten. The chain employs TRBV9 and TRBJ2-3; 11 bases are a match to TRBD2. Germline lookup yields CDR1 SGDLS and CDR2 YYNGEE. The CDR3 has 17 amino acids. V was clipped by 3 bases and J by 2 bases; unmatched bases: 8. As DNA, the CDR3 is TGTGCCAGCAGCGCGGGAATTAGCGGGGGGGCCACAGATACGCAGTATTTT. This gives the protein CASSAGISGGATDTQYF.